This TCR beta chain was profiled in a study of T cell changes during pregnancy in multiple sclerosis. Assay used: immunoSEQ multiplex PCR; TCRdb lists only in-frame clones, some missing. Of around 71,000 clones in the sample, approximately 90% were seen once. Losses at the gene ends were 3 bases for V and 4 bases for J; bases not matched to a gene: 6. The CDR3 length is 14 residues. Looked up from germline, CDR1 is SGHDT and CDR2 is YYEEEE. The chain is built from TRBV5-6 and TRBJ2-5; TRBD2 agrees at 7 bases. The sample here was peripheral blood, taken in the third trimester of pregnancy. The receptor was isolated from a female donor with multiple sclerosis, enrolled in a pregnancy study. The CDR3, as DNA: TGTGCCAGCAGCTCCTGGACTAGGCGAGAGACCCAGTACTTC. It translates to CASSSWTRRETQYF.